One and the same sample provided the 18 T cell receptor beta chains below, sequenced in a study of naive and memory T cell subsets. No cognate antigen is known for these TCRs. General observations from the study: A few larger clonotypes appeared in naive repertoires, especially CD8, possibly memory cells re-expressing CD45RA.

Both TRBC1 and TRBC2 were covered by a beta constant-region primer of two equimolar oligonucleotides. Four rounds of PCR amplified the ligated cDNA using nested alpha and beta constant-region primers plus SP2. One entry per CDR3 protein results from TCRdb running MiXCR on the UMI-ligation and nested PCR reads. The sample carries more than 95,000 distinct CDR3 sequences, roughly 14% recorded once. Sequenced sample: naive CD8+ T cells from blood. The source of these receptors is a human donor in good health.

The table lists this clonotype with a few counts. The chain is built from TRBV5-1 and TRBJ2-7; 7 nucleotides align to TRBD1. Germline loops: CDR1 SGHRS, CDR2 YFSETQ. The CDR3 is 13 residues long. V lost 5 bases to trimming and J lost 5 bases; unmatched junction nucleotides: 7. The CDR3 coding sequence is TGCGCCAGCAGTAAAAGGGGGCCAGACGAGCAGTACTTC. This codes for CASSKRGPDEQYF.

This clonotype came up many times. This chain uses TRBV29-1 with TRBJ2-5; the match to TRBD2 covers 15 bases. The germline CDR1 and CDR2 sequences are SQVTM and ANQGSEA. This CDR3 region has 17 residues. Germline trimming cut 2 bases from V and 7 bases from J; bases unmatched to any gene: 11. The CDR3 here is CSVERGPGLAGGGTQYF. The CDR3 DNA sequence: TGCAGCGTTGAACGAGGCCCGGGACTAGCGGGGGGAGGGACCCAGTACTTC. The variable domain in full, completed from reference TRBV29-1 and TRBJ2-5, reads SAVISQKPSRDICQRGTSLTIQCQVDSQVTMMFWYRQQPGQSLTLIATANQGSEATYESGFVIDKFPISRPNLTFSTLTVSNMSPEDSSIYLCSVERGPGLAGGGTQYFGPGTRLLVL.

Here the CDR3 reads CATGGFGRADTQYF. The CDR3 coding sequence is TGTGCCACCGGGGGATTCGGACGGGCAGATACGCAGTATTTT. J is TRBJ2-3 and V is TRBV10-3; D is perhaps TRBD2 (6 bases). Germline V CDR1 and CDR2: ENHRY, SYGVKD. The CDR3 consists of 14 residues. V dropped 10 bases and J dropped 4 bases, with 18 bases sitting between them.

This clonotype appeared a few times. The rearrangement uses TRBV29-1 and TRBJ2-6, with TRBD1 identical over 8 bases. Looked up from germline, CDR1 is SQVTM and CDR2 is ANQGSEA. The CDR3 sequence is 14 residues long. The trim removed 6 bases at V and 2 bases at J, leaving 3 bases unmatched. CDR3 nucleotides: TGCAGCGTGCCGGACAGGGCTGGGGCCAACGTCCTGACTTTC. Amino acids: CSVPDRAGANVLTF.

This clonotype was observed a handful of times. The V gene is TRBV15, the J gene TRBJ2-5; TRBD1 might be the D (5 bases). The V gene's germline CDR1 is LNHNV and CDR2 YYDKDF (reference sequence). The V end was cut by 5 bases, the J end by 1 base, with 14 bases between. The CDR3 contains 15 residues. The CDR3 here is CATSGSQVIQETQYF. In DNA form, the CDR3 reads TGTGCCACCAGCGGATCACAGGTTATCCAAGAGACCCAGTACTTC.

This chain joins TRBV7-2 and TRBJ2-3; the match to TRBD2 covers 7 bases. J lost 2 bases, V lost 4 bases, and 12 bases had no gene match. This CDR3 contains 17 residues. Germline lookup yields CDR1 SGHTA and CDR2 FQGNSA. The chain's CDR3 is CASSSPQAGINTDTQYF. Written as DNA, the CDR3 is TGTGCCAGCAGCTCCCCACAAGCGGGAATAAACACAGATACGCAGTATTTT.

This clonotype was seen at least ten times. V gene TRBV5-1 combines with J gene TRBJ1-5; unclear D gene. The germline gives CDR1 SGHRS, CDR2 YFSETQ. The ends were cut back, 0 bases at V and 0 bases at J, with 7 bases in the middle. This CDR3 is 15 amino acids long. DNA of the CDR3: TGCGCCAGCAGCTTGGAGGGTTATAGCAATCAGCCCCAGCATTTT. Protein: CASSLEGYSNQPQHF. The full variable domain, completed using reference TRBV5-1 and TRBJ1-5, is KAGVTQTPRYLIKTRGQQVTLSCSPISGHRSVSWYQQTPGQGLQFLFEYFSETQRNKGNFPGRFSGRQFSNSRSEMNVSTLELGDSALYLCASSLEGYSNQPQHFGDGTRLSIL.

The sample holds a few counts of this clonotype. The chain carries TRBV30 and TRBJ2-2; D tentatively reads TRBD1 or TRBD2 (5 bases each). The CDR3 is 14 residues long. Germline V gives CDR1 GTSNPN, CDR2 SVGIG (reference sequence). V lost 3 bases to trimming and J lost 0 bases, with 8 bases between them. CDR3 sequence (DNA): TGTGCCTGGAGAGTGGGGGCGAACACCGGGGAGCTGTTTTTT. Encoded protein: CAWRVGANTGELFF.

V usage is TRBV7-9 and J usage is TRBJ2-5; D not resolved. Trimming took off 4 bases at V and 4 bases at J, with 13 bases between the two ends. Germline CDR1 reads SEHNR; CDR2 reads FQNEAQ (reference sequence). The CDR3 has 14 residues. CDR3 residues: CASSSDTTRETQYF. CDR3 coding DNA: TGTGCCAGCAGCTCAGATACTACCCGAGAGACCCAGTACTTC.

This clonotype turned up a few times. This sequence joins TRBV19 and TRBJ2-1, with 8 bases fitting TRBD2. The CDR3 spans 14 residues. Trimming at V came to 5 bases and at J to 3 bases, leaving 3 bases not matched to a gene. From germline, CDR1 is LNHDA and CDR2 SQIVND (reference sequence). The CDR3 is CASSGGGFYNEQFF. CDR3 nucleotides: TGTGCCAGTAGTGGCGGGGGGTTCTACAATGAGCAGTTCTTC.

A few counts support this clonotype. The chain has TRBV2 and TRBJ2-5, with TRBD2 matching 10 bases. The V and J ends lost 3 bases and 1 base, in that order; junction bases with no gene match: 8. Germline values: CDR1 SNHLY, CDR2 FYNNEI. The length of the CDR3 is 17 residues. The CDR3 region is CASSEFASGGLQETQYF. CDR3 nucleotides: TGTGCCAGCAGTGAGTTTGCTAGCGGGGGCCTCCAAGAGACCCAGTACTTC.

In its sample, this clonotype was seen a few times. This rearrangement joins TRBV7-9 to TRBJ1-2; perhaps TRBD1 as D (6 bases). Germline V gives CDR1 SEHNR, CDR2 FQNEAQ (reference sequence). The ends were cut back, 5 bases at V and 6 bases at J, with 22 bases in the middle. This CDR3 is 16 amino acids long. The CDR3 nucleotides are TGTGCCAGCAGCGCTACAGAGGAGGGGGACCGCGATGGCTACACCTTC. This gives the protein CASSATEEGDRDGYTF. Complete variable domain (other parts from reference TRBV7-9 and TRBJ1-2): DTGVSQNPRHKITKRGQNVTFRCDPISEHNRLYWYRQTLGQGPEFLTYFQNEAQLEKSRLLSDRFSAERPKGSFSTLEIQRTEQGDSAMYLCASSATEEGDRDGYTFGSGTRLTVV.

This chain uses TRBV4-3 with TRBJ2-5; possible D gene TRBD2, 5 bases. V shed 2 bases and J shed 4 bases, with 14 bases lying between them. The CDR3 runs to 15 residues. Germline CDR1 is LGHNA and CDR2 is YSLEER. CDR3 sequence: CASSQIPSPIETQYF. DNA of the CDR3: TGCGCCAGCAGCCAAATCCCTAGCCCAATAGAGACCCAGTACTTC.

J is TRBJ2-2 and V is TRBV12-3 or TRBV12-4, with TRBD2 identical over 10 bases. The V gene end was trimmed by 1 base and the J gene end by 3 bases; junction bases not matched to a gene: 2. The CDR3 has 16 residues. CDR3 loop: CASSLVLAGYTGELFF. The CDR3 region has the DNA TGTGCCAGCAGTTTAGTACTAGCGGGATACACCGGGGAGCTGTTTTTT.

This clonotype was detected only a few times. V and J are TRBV6-5 and TRBJ1-1, with D possibly being TRBD1 (5 bases). CDR1 and CDR2 (germline): MNHEY, SVGAGI. Trimming stripped 2 bases from V and 6 bases from J, with 16 bases between. CDR3 length: 15 amino acids. CDR3 sequence reads: CASSYLGQGGSEAFF. CDR3 in DNA: TGTGCCAGCAGTTACCTTGGGCAGGGTGGTTCTGAAGCTTTCTTT.

In DNA, the CDR3 is TGTGCCAGCAGCCCCACAGAGGGGCGGGGGGTCACGAACACCGGGGAGCTGTTTTTT. Amino acid sequence: CASSPTEGRGVTNTGELFF. V usage is TRBV12-3 or TRBV12-4 and J usage is TRBJ2-2, with 8 positions matching TRBD2. The CDR3 consists of 19 residues. The V and J ends lost 6 bases and 0 bases, in that order; junction bases with no gene match: 15.

This clonotype was detected only a few times. The chain couples TRBV7-2 to TRBJ2-7; the D gene could be TRBD1 or TRBD2 (5 bases each). Germline V CDR1 and CDR2: SGHTA, FQGNSA. V lost 5 bases, J lost 6 bases, and 23 bases lay in between. The CDR3 consists of 16 residues. The CDR3 here is CASSPPTGRRRIEQYF. For the CDR3, the DNA is TGTGCCAGCAGCCCACCCACGGGGCGGAGGAGGATCGAGCAGTACTTC.

The V and J genes are TRBV5-6 and TRBJ2-1; TRBD1 agrees at 9 bases. Germline CDR1 reads SGHDT; CDR2 reads YYEEEE. The CDR3 has 16 residues. Germline trimming cut 4 bases from V and 7 bases from J; bases unmatched to any gene: 12. CDR3 DNA sequence: TGTGCCAGCAGCAAAGGAGGTGGGACAGGGATAAATGAGCAGTTCTTC. It specifies CASSKGGGTGINEQFF.